Listed below are T cell receptor beta chains from one sample, sequenced in a study of blood T cell repertoires in COVID-19. TCRdb's table, derived via immunoSEQ multiplex PCR, lists solely in-frame clones and lacks some. The sample comprises just under 350,000 clones, roughly 86% of which are singletons, and about 7% rests with the top ten. The sequenced sample consisted of peripheral blood. The receptors originated from a woman in her sixties or seventies with COVID-19, enrolled during active disease. The CDR3 runs from the conserved cysteine through the conserved F or W. The D gene is left open where the match is weak. A clone size is listed for some rows: how often the clone was seen (once, few, many), or a class if it is expanded.

CDR3nt,CDR3aa,abundance,v_gene,d_gene,j_gene
TGTGCCAGCAGCCTACCGACAGGGAACACTGAAGCTTTCTTT,CASSLPTGNTEAFF,NA,TRBV5-6,NA,TRBJ1-1
TGCGCCAGCAGCGGGATGGCGGGGGCGAACACTGAAGCTTTCTTT,CASSGMAGANTEAFF,NA,TRBV5-1,NA,TRBJ1-1
TGTGCCAGCAGTCCGGCGGGACTAGCGGGGGGCAATGAGCAGTTCTTC,CASSPAGLAGGNEQFF,NA,TRBV28,TRBD2,TRBJ2-1
TGTGCCTGGAGTACAGGGGAGGAGACCCAGTACTTC,CAWSTGEETQYF,NA,TRBV30,TRBD1,TRBJ2-5
TGCGCCAGCAGCCGGGACAGAGGGAACTCACCCCTCCACTTT,CASSRDRGNSPLHF,NA,TRBV5-1,TRBD1,TRBJ1-6
TGTGCCAGTAGTATAGGACCCAGGGGCACTGAAGCTTTCTTT,CASSIGPRGTEAFF,NA,TRBV19,NA,TRBJ1-1
TGCAGCAAACAGGGGCCACGGGGGAATGAGCAGTTCTTC,CSKQGPRGNEQFF,NA,TRBV29-1,NA,TRBJ2-1
TGTGCCAGCAGCTCGACAGGGCCCGGGGAGCTGTTTTTT,CASSSTGPGELFF,NA,TRBV7-3,TRBD1,TRBJ2-2
TGTGCCAGCAACCGGGTGGACTATGGCTACACCTTC,CASNRVDYGYTF,few,TRBV2,NA,TRBJ1-2
TGTGCCAGCAGTTTGGGGGCAAACTATGGCTACACCTTC,CASSLGANYGYTF,NA,TRBV6-6,NA,TRBJ1-2
TGTGCCAGCAGTGAAAGGCAGGGGCTGGATGGCTACACCTTC,CASSERQGLDGYTF,NA,TRBV2,NA,TRBJ1-2
TGCGCCAGCAGCTTGGCCCAGGATAGGGGCGGTGGCTACACCTTC,CASSLAQDRGGGYTF,NA,TRBV5-1,NA,TRBJ1-2
TGTGCCACCAGCAGAGATCTAGAGGCAGGGAGGGCCTATGGCTACACCTTC,CATSRDLEAGRAYGYTF,NA,TRBV15,NA,TRBJ1-2
TGTGCCAGCAGCCAACGATGGGGGCTAGGCTATGGCTACACCTTC,CASSQRWGLGYGYTF,NA,TRBV3-1/TRBV3-2,NA,TRBJ1-2
TGTGCCACTAACAGGGGCAATCAGCCCCAGCATTTT,CATNRGNQPQHF,NA,TRBV12-3/TRBV12-4,NA,TRBJ1-5
TGTGCCAGCAGTTACCCCACAGGGGGGACTAATTCACCCCTCCACTTT,CASSYPTGGTNSPLHF,NA,TRBV6-5,TRBD1,TRBJ1-6
TGTGCCAGCAGCTTATCCCAAACAGGGGCTTATGGAAACACCATATATTTT,CASSLSQTGAYGNTIYF,NA,TRBV7-2,TRBD1,TRBJ1-3
TGCGCCAGCAGCGTAGCGGGGGACCACTCCAATGAGCAGTTCTTC,CASSVAGDHSNEQFF,few,TRBV5-1,TRBD2,TRBJ2-1
TGCGCCAGCAGCGGTGTGGGCACTAATGAAAAACTGTTTTTT,CASSGVGTNEKLFF,NA,TRBV5-1,NA,TRBJ1-4
TGTGCCAGCAGTTTCCACTCTGGGGCCAACGTCCTGACTTTC,CASSFHSGANVLTF,NA,TRBV27,NA,TRBJ2-6
TGCGCCAGCGGGCGGAGGGTGGGAGACACTGAAGCTTTCTTT,CASGRRVGDTEAFF,NA,TRBV5-1,NA,TRBJ1-1
TGTGCCAGCAGCTTGGAGCGGGTCGCGACCCAGTACTTC,CASSLERVATQYF,NA,TRBV11-2,NA,TRBJ2-5
TGTGCCAGTAGTATACCGGCAGGGGGTACGCGGGGCTACACCTTC,CASSIPAGGTRGYTF,NA,TRBV19,TRBD1,TRBJ1-2
TGTGCCAGCAGTTACGCTGAGACAACTGAAGCTTTCTTT,CASSYAETTEAFF,NA,TRBV6-6,NA,TRBJ1-1
TGTGCCAGCAGTGGGCAGATGGCTGAAGCTTTCTTT,CASSGQMAEAFF,NA,TRBV2,NA,TRBJ1-1
TGCGCCAGCAGCTTTGGTGGGACAGCAAATTCACCCCTCCACTTT,CASSFGGTANSPLHF,NA,TRBV5-1,TRBD1,TRBJ1-6
TGTGCCAGCAGCTTGGTCGGCGCCGGGGGCTACACCTTC,CASSLVGAGGYTF,NA,TRBV5-8,NA,TRBJ1-2
TGTGCCAGCTCTGGGGCCATTCAGTACGAGCAGTACTTC,CASSGAIQYEQYF,NA,TRBV12-3/TRBV12-4,NA,TRBJ2-7
TGCGCCAGCAAAGAGGGCTCTGGAAACACCATATATTTT,CASKEGSGNTIYF,NA,TRBV23-1,NA,TRBJ1-3
TGCGCCAGCAGCCCAGGACAGGGGGCGTGGACCGGGGAGCTGTTTTTT,CASSPGQGAWTGELFF,NA,TRBV4-1,TRBD1,TRBJ2-2
TGTGCCACCAGTGATTCCCTCGGTCTTACCGGGGAGCTGTTTTTT,CATSDSLGLTGELFF,NA,TRBV24-1,NA,TRBJ2-2
TGTGCCAGCAGCCCCTGGGGCGGGACGAACACCGGGGAGCTGTTTTTT,CASSPWGGTNTGELFF,NA,TRBV9,NA,TRBJ2-2
TGTGCCAGCAGGTCACTAGCGGGGGGGCGGGAGACCCAGTACTTC,CASRSLAGGRETQYF,NA,TRBV27,TRBD2,TRBJ2-5